The present TCR beta chain was sequenced within a study of PD-L1 blockade in urothelial cancer. In germline, CDR1 is LGHNA, CDR2 YNFKEQ. Unmatched junction bases numbered 9, after V lost 5 bases and J lost 3 bases. This CDR3 is built from 15 residues. TCRdb keeps only in-frame clones here, not all; method: immunoSEQ multiplex PCR. Of 20,000 to 30,000 clones in the sample, 86% are singletons; the top ten hold 30% to 40%. V gene TRBV4-2 combines with J gene TRBJ1-1, with 7 bases fitting TRBD1. The sequences come from PBMCs, collected around atezolizumab (anti-PD-L1) treatment. The clonotype comes from a man aged 60 to 69 with urothelial cancer. The CDR3 is CASSYSDRADTEAFF. The CDR3 nucleotides are TGTGCCAGCAGCTACTCCGACAGGGCGGACACTGAAGCTTTCTTT.